These 32 T cell receptor beta chains originate from one sample sequenced in a study of cytomegalovirus exposure and HLA in healthy donors. Primers included in the PCR were 60 Vbeta and 13 Jbeta primers. Assay used: immunoSEQ multiplex PCR; TCRdb lists only in-frame clones, some missing. The repertoire holds 98,000 or so clones, with roughly 72% as singletons. Material: PBMCs. Every receptor here comes from a woman under 30 in good health and CMV-seropositive.

The chain employs TRBV4-1 and TRBJ2-7, with a weak D call TRBD2 (5 bases). V lost 0 bases, J lost 3 bases, and 15 bases lay in between. The CDR3 totals 16 residues. The germline V gene has CDR1 MGHRA and CDR2 YSYEKL. The CDR3 region is CASSQDPWPGNYEQYF. Written as DNA, the CDR3 is TGCGCCAGCAGCCAAGATCCGTGGCCCGGGAACTACGAGCAGTACTTC.

Notes on this clone: This CDR3 is also generated by other DNA sequences in the sample. V usage is TRBV27 and J usage is TRBJ2-7; 12 bases align to TRBD2. This CDR3 contains 13 residues. From germline, CDR1 is MNHEY and CDR2 SMNVEV (reference sequence). V was clipped by 6 bases and J by 6 bases; unmatched bases: 3. CDR3 coding DNA: TGTGCCAGCAGCCTACTAGCGGGAGGCGAGCAGTACTTC. This translates into CASSLLAGGEQYF.

The chain joins TRBV7-3 to TRBJ2-1; 12 positions agree with TRBD2. The V gene's germline CDR1 is SGHTA and CDR2 FQGTGA. The V gene end was trimmed by 5 bases and the J gene end by 9 bases; junction bases not matched to a gene: 11. The CDR3 sequence is 16 residues long. As DNA, the CDR3 is TGTGCCAGCAGCCCCTCTAGCGGGAGGGCTTTGGGTGAGCAGTTCTTC. It encodes CASSPSSGRALGEQFF.

The V call is TRBV30, the J call TRBJ2-7; 7 bases fit TRBD1. With 3 bases clipped from V and 5 bases from J, the junction kept 7 bases outside the gene matches. Germline assignment: CDR1 GTSNPN and CDR2 SVGIG (reference sequence). The CDR3 covers 13 residues. CDR3: CAWSETGAHEQYF. Here the CDR3 DNA reads TGTGCCTGGAGCGAAACAGGGGCCCACGAGCAGTACTTC.

The V call is TRBV9, the J call TRBJ1-1; perhaps TRBD1 as D (5 bases). Germline assignment: CDR1 SGDLS and CDR2 YYNGEE. With 2 bases removed from V and 5 bases from J, the gap between germline ends came to 10 bases. The CDR3 is made up of 13 amino acids. CDR3 coding DNA: TGTGCCAGCAGCGTCCCTGGACATACTGAAGCTTTCTTT. Protein product: CASSVPGHTEAFF.

This clone was found a few times. The chain has TRBV6-1 and TRBJ2-7; 9 nucleotides align to TRBD2. The J segment lost 1 base and the V segment lost 8 bases, leaving 9 bases of the junction unmatched. The CDR3 has 15 residues. Looked up from germline, CDR1 is MNHNS and CDR2 is SASEGT. The CDR3 sequence: CASGDSGRISYEQYF. The DNA of the CDR3 is TGTGCCAGCGGGGATAGCGGGAGAATTTCCTACGAGCAGTACTTC.

About this clone: One end of the junction is discordant with germline, which a read error may explain. The V gene is TRBV2, the J gene TRBJ1-1; possibly TRBD1 for D (5 bases). This CDR3 comprises 13 residues. Germline assignment: CDR1 SNHLY and CDR2 FYNNEI. The CDR3 region has the DNA TGTGCCAGCTATCAGGGAATGAAGACTGAAGCTTTCTTT. Protein: CASYQGMKTEAFF. The variable domain in full, completed from reference TRBV2 and TRBJ1-1, reads EPEVTQTPSHQVTQMGQEVILRCVPISNHLYFYWYRQILGQKVEFLVSFYNNEISEKSEIFDDQFSVERPDGSNFTLKIRSTKLEDSAMYFCASYQGMKTEAFFGQGTRLTVV.

Only a few counts were recorded for this clone. J is TRBJ1-2 and V is TRBV28, with TRBD1 identical over 7 bases. With V trimmed by 6 bases and J by 7 bases, 8 bases remained unmatched. Per the germline V gene, CDR1 is MDHEN and CDR2 is SYDVKM. CDR3 length equals 13 residues. The CDR3 region is CASSQGTAVGYTF. As DNA, the CDR3 is TGTGCCAGCAGCCAAGGGACAGCCGTTGGCTACACCTTC.

The J gene is TRBJ2-7, the V gene TRBV27; tentatively, D is TRBD2 (7 bases). Germline V lookup: CDR1 MNHEY, CDR2 SMNVEV (reference sequence). The V end was cut by 3 bases, the J end by 5 bases, with 17 bases between. The CDR3 consists of 15 residues. CDR3 loop: CASSLAAGARNEQYF. The CDR3 DNA follows: TGTGCCAGCAGTTTGGCCGCGGGGGCGCGAAACGAGCAGTACTTC.

V is TRBV6-6 and J is TRBJ2-1, with 10 bases aligning to TRBD2. This CDR3 has 14 amino acids. Trimming took 4 bases from V and 6 from J; bases not matched to a gene: 3. Germline-derived CDR1 and CDR2 are MNHNY and SVGAGI (reference sequence). CDR3 residues: CASSSSSGSNEQFF. As DNA, the CDR3 is TGTGCCAGCAGTTCCTCTAGCGGGAGCAATGAGCAGTTCTTC.

The gene calls are TRBV6-5 and TRBJ2-7; 8 nucleotides match TRBD2. The germline V gene has CDR1 MNHEY and CDR2 SVGAGI. The CDR3 runs to 16 residues. V lost 0 bases, J lost 5 bases, and 9 bases stayed unmatched. The CDR3 DNA is TGTGCCAGCAGTTACTCGTTTAGCGGGATTCGGGACGAGCAGTACTTC. Translation: CASSYSFSGIRDEQYF.

V gene TRBV4-1 combines with J gene TRBJ2-1; 8 positions match TRBD2. CDR1 MGHRA and CDR2 YSYEKL come from the germline V gene. The length of the CDR3 is 15 residues. V was clipped by 1 base and J by 6 bases; unmatched bases: 5. The CDR3 coding sequence is TGCGCCAGCAGCCAAGGGACTAGCCGAATCAATGAGCAGTTCTTC. Its protein product is CASSQGTSRINEQFF.

This clone was detected only a few times. The CDR3 region is CASSVQDSRTDTQYF. The CDR3 nucleotides are TGTGCCAGCAGCGTACAGGACAGTCGCACAGATACGCAGTATTTT. The chain uses TRBV9 and TRBJ2-3; a weak D match, TRBD1 (6 bases). The CDR3 has 15 amino acids. Germline V lookup: CDR1 SGDLS, CDR2 YYNGEE. V lost 1 base and J 1 base, leaving 10 bases between the germline ends.

V is TRBV2 and J is TRBJ1-2, with TRBD1 matching over 7 bases. Trimming cost V 7 bases and J 5 bases; bases outside gene matches: 13. The length of the CDR3 is 15 residues. Germline CDR1 and CDR2: SNHLY and FYNNEI. The CDR3 region has the DNA TGTGCCAGCACGAGGACAGGTGGGAATGTTTATGGCTACACCTTC. Protein product: CASTRTGGNVYGYTF. Together with reference TRBV2 and TRBJ1-2, the CDR3 gives the full variable domain: EPEVTQTPSHQVTQMGQEVILRCVPISNHLYFYWYRQILGQKVEFLVSFYNNEISEKSEIFDDQFSVERPDGSNFTLKIRSTKLEDSAMYFCASTRTGGNVYGYTFGSGTRLTVV.

The genes are TRBV5-1 and TRBJ1-1; D might be TRBD1 (5 bases). This CDR3 is 14 amino acids long. CDR1 and CDR2 (germline): SGHRS, YFSETQ. Trimming removed 5 bases at V and 3 bases at J, with 14 bases between. The CDR3 nucleotides are TGCGCCAGCAGGCTGGGTCAGGGCGACACTGAAGCTTTCTTT. It codes for CASRLGQGDTEAFF.

This chain connects TRBV7-3 to TRBJ2-3; TRBD2 might be the D (6 bases). The CDR3 covers 14 residues. Trimming took off 5 bases at V and 4 bases at J, with 13 bases between the two ends. Germline V CDR1 and CDR2: SGHTA, FQGTGA. The CDR3 DNA reads as TGTGCCAGCAGCCCCAAGGGACTCGCAGATACGCAGTATTTT. As protein: CASSPKGLADTQYF. Looking up the rest from reference TRBV7-3 and TRBJ2-3 gives the full variable domain: GAGVSQTPSNKVTEKGKYVELRCDPISGHTALYWYRQSLGQGPEFLIYFQGTGAADDSGLPNDRFFAVRPEGSVSTLKIQRTERGDSAVYLCASSPKGLADTQYFGPGTRLTVL.

This chain uses TRBV30 with TRBJ1-2, with unresolved D. V shed 5 bases and J shed 1 base, with 5 bases lying between them. Germline assignment: CDR1 GTSNPN and CDR2 SVGIG (reference sequence). The CDR3 is 11 amino acids. In DNA form, the CDR3 reads TGTGCCTGGCAGTATAACTATGGCTACACCTTC. Protein product: CAWQYNYGYTF.

This clone came up once. V and J are TRBV30 and TRBJ1-4; 9 bases map to TRBD1. Unmatched junction bases numbered 10, after V lost 4 bases and J lost 7 bases. There are 15 residues in the CDR3. Germline V lookup: CDR1 GTSNPN, CDR2 SVGIG (reference sequence). The CDR3 nucleotides are TGTGCCTGGAAGCTCCGGGGACAGGGAGTTGAAAAACTGTTTTTT. It translates to CAWKLRGQGVEKLFF.

This clone was detected only a few times. The rearrangement uses TRBV6-1 and TRBJ1-1; D gene unclear. CDR1 and CDR2 (germline): MNHNS, SASEGT. With 6 bases removed from V and 1 base from J, the gap between germline ends came to 15 bases. CDR3 length: 15 residues. The CDR3 reads CASRAGRGRNTEAFF. In nucleotides, the CDR3 is TGTGCCAGCAGGGCCGGTCGAGGTAGGAACACTGAAGCTTTCTTT.

J is TRBJ2-7 and V is TRBV27; D gene ambiguous. Germline V lookup: CDR1 MNHEY, CDR2 SMNVEV (reference sequence). Trimming cost V 5 bases and J 2 bases, with 10 bases left between them. The CDR3 is 13 residues long. The DNA of the CDR3 is TGTGCCAGCAGTCCCGCGTTTCCCTACGAGCAGTACTTC. Translation gives CASSPAFPYEQYF.

The chain uses TRBV5-6 and TRBJ1-5; D might be TRBD1 (5 bases). Germline V lookup: CDR1 SGHDT, CDR2 YYEEEE. The CDR3 spans 14 residues. V was clipped by 0 bases and J by 5 bases, with 9 bases between them. For the CDR3, the DNA is TGTGCCAGCAGCTTGGCGGGGGGGTATCAGCCCCAGCATTTT. Residues: CASSLAGGYQPQHF. The full variable domain, completed using reference TRBV5-6 and TRBJ1-5, is DAGVTQSPTHLIKTRGQQVTLRCSPKSGHDTVSWYQQALGQGPQFIFQYYEEEERQRGNFPDRFSGHQFPNYSSELNVNALLLGDSALYLCASSLAGGYQPQHFGDGTRLSIL.

V usage is TRBV4-2 and J usage is TRBJ2-7, with TRBD2 matching over 8 bases. This CDR3 has 14 residues. Germline V gene data show CDR1 as LGHNA and CDR2 as YNFKEQ. After removal of 5 bases from V and 5 bases from J, the junction contained 8 bases not matched to a gene. The CDR3 DNA reads TGTGCCAGCAGCAAGACGGGACTAGTCGACGAGCAGTACTTC. Translated, it gives CASSKTGLVDEQYF.

This clone was counted between two and nine times. This rearrangement joins TRBV29-1 to TRBJ2-3; D ambiguous. The CDR3 is 14 amino acids. V lost 3 bases, J lost 2 bases, and 12 bases lay in between. Germline CDR1 and CDR2: SQVTM and ANQGSEA. CDR3 in DNA: TGCAGCGTTGAGCTGTCGGTGCCCACAGATACGCAGTATTTT. It yields the protein CSVELSVPTDTQYF.

The rearrangement links TRBV7-9 to TRBJ2-5; D is ambiguous. This CDR3 region has 11 residues. V gave up 5 bases and J gave up 1 base, with 2 bases separating them. Germline V lookup: CDR1 SEHNR, CDR2 FQNEAQ (reference sequence). The CDR3 DNA reads as TGTGCCAGCAGCCTCCAAGAGACCCAGTACTTC. It is translated as CASSLQETQYF.

This clone showed up just a few times. The chain uses TRBV11-3 and TRBJ2-7, with 7 bases matching TRBD1. V lost 0 bases and J lost 2; bases outside the gene matches: 1. Germline V gives CDR1 SGHNT, CDR2 YENEEA. The CDR3 is 14 amino acids. Here the CDR3 DNA reads TGTGCCAGCAGCTTAGAACAGGGGACCTACGAGCAGTACTTC. It translates to CASSLEQGTYEQYF.

This sequence joins TRBV7-9 and TRBJ2-7; D call uncertain. The germline V gene encodes CDR1 SEHNR and CDR2 FQNEAQ (reference sequence). The CDR3 length is 11 residues. Trimming removed 3 bases at V and 6 bases at J, with 6 bases between. Here the CDR3 reads CASSFTTEQYF. DNA for the CDR3: TGTGCCAGCAGCTTCACTACCGAGCAGTACTTC.

The chain uses TRBV5-6 and TRBJ2-4; the D gene is possibly TRBD2 (6 bases). Trimming took off 4 bases at V and 1 base at J, with 9 bases between the two ends. The germline V gene encodes CDR1 SGHDT and CDR2 YYEEEE. This CDR3 has 14 amino acids. The CDR3 loop reads CASSPGTAKNIQYF. CDR3 DNA: TGTGCCAGCAGCCCCGGGACTGCCAAAAACATTCAGTACTTC.

The chain has TRBV7-9 and TRBJ2-3; D ambiguous. This CDR3 is 11 amino acids long. The germline CDR1 and CDR2 sequences are SEHNR and FQNEAQ (reference sequence). V dropped 4 bases and J dropped 6 bases, with 5 bases sitting between them. The DNA of the CDR3 is TGTGCCAGCAGCTCGGTGGATACGCAGTATTTT. As protein: CASSSVDTQYF.

The table lists this clone with a count of one. V and J are TRBV6-1 and TRBJ1-5; unclear D gene. Germline CDR1 MNHNS, CDR2 SASEGT. This CDR3 is 17 amino acids long. Trimming cost V 0 bases and J 0 bases, with 12 bases left between them. The CDR3 DNA sequence: TGTGCCAGCAGTGAAGCGCCACCTCGGGATAGCAATCAGCCCCAGCATTTT. As protein: CASSEAPPRDSNQPQHF.

This clone was found a few times. The chain is built from TRBV30 and TRBJ2-7, with 8 bases that match TRBD2. Germline-derived CDR1 and CDR2 are GTSNPN and SVGIG (reference sequence). V gave up 1 base and J gave up 3 bases; unmatched junction bases: 5. The CDR3 runs 14 residues. The CDR3 is CAWSGELAVYEQYF. The CDR3 DNA follows: TGTGCCTGGAGTGGGGAACTAGCGGTCTACGAGCAGTACTTC.

This chain uses TRBV4-2 with TRBJ2-7; maybe TRBD2 (6 bases). The CDR3 has 14 amino acids. Germline V CDR1 and CDR2: LGHNA, YNFKEQ. Between the trimmed V and J ends, which lost 1 base and 1 base, there was a span of 8 bases. The CDR3 sequence is CASSQVSGSYEQYF. CDR3 in DNA: TGTGCCAGCAGCCAAGTGAGCGGGTCCTACGAGCAGTACTTC.

The chain recombines TRBV6-1 with TRBJ1-5, with unresolved D. The V end was cut by 4 bases, the J end by 0 bases, with 10 bases between. Per germline, CDR1 MNHNS and CDR2 SASEGT. The CDR3 has 15 amino acids. The CDR3: CASSVELYSNQPQHF. The CDR3 DNA follows: TGTGCCAGCAGTGTAGAACTCTATAGCAATCAGCCCCAGCATTTT.